The 27 T cell receptor beta chains below all came from one sample that was sequenced in a study of cytomegalovirus exposure and HLA in healthy donors. PCR employed 60 Vbeta and 13 Jbeta primers. Some clones are missing from TCRdb's copy, which holds only in-frame ones; the method was immunoSEQ multiplex PCR. Among some 96,000 clones listed, approximately 76% were seen once. The sample was PBMCs. All receptors come from a man in his forties in good health and CMV-seronegative.

This clone has just one count. Written as DNA, the CDR3 is TGTGCCAGCAGTTTTTCGGGAGGGAACAATGAGCAGTTCTTC. It specifies CASSFSGGNNEQFF. The genes are TRBV28 and TRBJ2-1, with TRBD2 matching over 8 bases. V was clipped by 3 bases and J by 5 bases; unmatched bases: 3. CDR3 length: 14 residues. Germline lookup yields CDR1 MDHEN and CDR2 SYDVKM.

V and J are TRBV27 and TRBJ2-1; D perhaps matches TRBD1 (6 bases). V was pared by 5 bases and J by 0 bases, with 14 bases between. Germline-derived CDR1 and CDR2 are MNHEY and SMNVEV (reference sequence). The CDR3 length is 16 residues. CDR3 DNA sequence: TGTGCCAGCAGTAAACGACAGGTTAGCTCCTACAATGAGCAGTTCTTC. It is translated as CASSKRQVSSYNEQFF.

This clone has just one count. V and J are TRBV30 and TRBJ2-4, with D unresolved. Trimming took off 0 bases at V and 0 bases at J, with 6 bases between the two ends. CDR3 length equals 14 residues. Looked up from germline, CDR1 is GTSNPN and CDR2 is SVGIG (reference sequence). The CDR3 region has the DNA TGTGCCTGGAGTGTCTCCCTAGCCAAAAACATTCAGTACTTC. Translation: CAWSVSLAKNIQYF.

The CDR3 DNA reads TGTGCCAGCAGGGCGACTGAGACCGGGGAGCTGTTTTTT. This sequence encodes CASRATETGELFF. This rearrangement joins TRBV2 to TRBJ2-2; D remains ambiguous. The CDR3 has 13 amino acids. Germline V CDR1 and CDR2: SNHLY, FYNNEI. V lost 6 bases and J lost 5, with 10 bases in between.

This clone has more than one count but fewer than ten. This chain uses TRBV7-9 with TRBJ2-5; TRBD2 is a possible D gene (5 bases). Per germline, CDR1 SEHNR and CDR2 FQNEAQ (reference sequence). This CDR3 has 16 residues. V was trimmed by 4 bases and J by 2 bases, leaving 17 bases between them. The CDR3 sequence: CASSSNPYREQETQYF. As DNA, the CDR3 is TGTGCCAGCAGCTCTAATCCTTACCGGGAACAAGAGACCCAGTACTTC.

CDR3 loop: CASSLGQPPQHF. The DNA of the CDR3 is TGTGCCAGCAGCTTGGGACAGCCGCCCCAGCATTTT. The chain links TRBV28 to TRBJ1-5; TRBD1 aligns across 7 bases. V was pared by 6 bases and J by 9 bases, with 5 bases of the junction left unmatched. CDR1 is MDHEN and CDR2 is SYDVKM in the germline V gene. This CDR3 has 12 residues.

The gene calls are TRBV7-2 and TRBJ1-4, with D possibly matching TRBD1 (5 bases). CDR3 length: 13 residues. Germline V gives CDR1 SGHTA, CDR2 FQGNSA. V lost 5 bases, J lost 8 bases, and 12 bases lay in between. The DNA of the CDR3 is TGTGCCAGCAGCGCCGACAGAATCGAAAAACTGTTTTTT. Translated: CASSADRIEKLFF.

The chain couples TRBV25-1 to TRBJ2-7; D ambiguous. V was clipped by 3 bases and J by 2 bases, with 11 bases between them. This CDR3 comprises 14 residues. The germline V gene encodes CDR1 MGHDK and CDR2 SYGVNS. The CDR3 bases are TGTGCCAGCAGTGATTTAAGGAGCCCCTACGAGCAGTACTTC. Translated: CASSDLRSPYEQYF.

The chain combines TRBV7-6 with TRBJ2-3; the match to TRBD1 covers 9 bases. The CDR3 runs to 15 residues. J lost 5 bases, V lost 1 base, and 4 bases had no gene match. The V gene's germline CDR1 is SGHVS and CDR2 FNYEAQ. CDR3 bases: TGTGCCAGCAGCTTAGAACAGGGGGCCCTAGATACGCAGTATTTT. Translation gives CASSLEQGALDTQYF.

This chain uses TRBV28 with TRBJ1-4; D remains unclear. Trimming shortened V by 3 bases and J by 2 bases, and 10 bases separated the two germline ends. CDR3 length: 15 amino acids. The germline gives CDR1 MDHEN, CDR2 SYDVKM. The CDR3, as DNA: TGTGCCAGCAGTTTCCCATCAATGACTAATGAAAAACTGTTTTTT. Its translation: CASSFPSMTNEKLFF. Full variable domain (outside the CDR3, taken from reference TRBV28 and TRBJ1-4): DVKVTQSSRYLVKRTGEKVFLECVQDMDHENMFWYRQDPGLGLRLIYFSYDVKMKEKGDIPEGYSVSREKKERFSLILESASTNQTSMYLCASSFPSMTNEKLFFGSGTQLSVL.

This clone appeared once. The V call is TRBV18, the J call TRBJ1-1; 9 bases are a match to TRBD1. Germline V gene sequence: CDR1 KGHSH, CDR2 LQKENI. This CDR3 has 15 residues. The trim removed 3 bases at V and 1 base at J, leaving 3 bases unmatched. The CDR3 nucleotides read TGTGCCAGCTCACCTCGACAGGGGGGGAACACTGAAGCTTTCTTT. This gives the protein CASSPRQGGNTEAFF.

This chain uses TRBV18 with TRBJ1-1, with D hard to call. Trimming removed 3 bases from V and 5 bases from J, with 16 bases in between. The CDR3 sequence is 15 residues long. The V gene's germline CDR1 is KGHSH and CDR2 LQKENI. The CDR3 nucleotides are TGTGCCAGCTCACCCTTCCCAGGAAGTTCGACTGAAGCTTTCTTT. Protein product: CASSPFPGSSTEAFF.

The V call is TRBV25-1, the J call TRBJ2-5; D gene ambiguous. CDR1 is MGHDK and CDR2 is SYGVNS in the germline V gene. V was clipped by 6 bases and J by 4 bases, with 3 bases between them. The CDR3 covers 10 residues. CDR3 bases: TGTGCCAGCAGCGGAGAGACCCAGTACTTC. Amino acid sequence: CASSGETQYF.

This clone appeared a few times. This CDR3 reads CATSSGQGVSDTQYF. The CDR3 coding sequence is TGTGCCACCAGCAGTGGACAGGGAGTATCCGATACGCAGTATTTT. The gene calls are TRBV15 and TRBJ2-3; 8 nucleotides line up with TRBD1. Germline V gives CDR1 LNHNV, CDR2 YYDKDF (reference sequence). The CDR3 loop spans 15 amino acids. The junction had 8 bases not matched to a gene; V was cut back by 3 bases and J by 6 bases.

This rearrangement joins TRBV5-6 to TRBJ2-5, with D maybe TRBD1 (6 bases). The CDR3 loop spans 15 amino acids. The V and J ends lost 1 base and 2 bases respectively, with 12 bases between them. CDR1 SGHDT and CDR2 YYEEEE come from the germline V gene. The CDR3 spells CASSLLKGVQETQYF. CDR3 nucleotides: TGTGCCAGCAGCTTGTTAAAGGGGGTACAAGAGACCCAGTACTTC.

The CDR3 nucleotides read TGTGCCTGGAGTGTACCTGTCGGGACAGGGGGATCAGGTAGCAATCAGCCCCAGCATTTT. Residues: CAWSVPVGTGGSGSNQPQHF. V usage is TRBV30 and J usage is TRBJ1-5, with 11 bases aligning to TRBD1. J was trimmed by 0 bases and V by 0 bases; bases with no gene match: 13. Germline V gene data show CDR1 as GTSNPN and CDR2 as SVGIG (reference sequence). The CDR3 extends over 20 amino acids.

This clone was seen only a few times. J is TRBJ1-4 and V is TRBV5-5, with 7 bases lining up with TRBD1. The trim removed 1 base at V and 6 bases at J, leaving 6 bases unmatched. Germline CDR1 is SGHKS and CDR2 is YYEKEE (reference sequence). The CDR3 has 15 amino acids. This CDR3 is CASSLLGRGDEKLFF. The DNA of the CDR3 is TGTGCCAGCAGCTTGTTAGGCAGGGGGGATGAAAAACTGTTTTTT.

V gene TRBV30 combines with J gene TRBJ2-2, with 7 bases lining up with TRBD1. Unmatched junction bases numbered 5, after V lost 2 bases and J lost 5 bases. Germline CDR1 GTSNPN, CDR2 SVGIG (reference sequence). The CDR3 covers 14 residues. DNA of the CDR3: TGTGCCTGGAGTCCACCGACAGGGACCGGGGAGCTGTTTTTT. This encodes CAWSPPTGTGELFF. The full variable domain, with the rest looked up from reference TRBV30 and TRBJ2-2, is SQTIHQWPATLVQPVGSPLSLECTVEGTSNPNLYWYRQAAGRGLQLLFYSVGIGQISSEVPQNLSASRPQDRQFILSSKKLLLSDSGFYLCAWSPPTGTGELFFGEGSRLTVL.

The chain carries TRBV7-9 and TRBJ2-1; the D gene is possibly TRBD1 (5 bases). The V gene lost 8 bases and the J gene lost 0 bases, with 8 bases spanning the gap. Germline V gene data show CDR1 as SEHNR and CDR2 as FQNEAQ (reference sequence). The CDR3 totals 13 residues. The CDR3 DNA reads TGTGCCAGCGCTAGGGGCTCCTACAATGAGCAGTTCTTC. This sequence encodes CASARGSYNEQFF.

The gene calls are TRBV6-1 and TRBJ1-2, with D possibly TRBD1 on 5 matching bases. CDR1 and CDR2 (germline): MNHNS, SASEGT. This CDR3 region has 13 residues. Trimming cost V 3 bases and J 8 bases, with 13 bases left between them. CDR3 coding DNA: TGTGCCAGCAGTGACCCATGGGGCGGCGGCTACACCTTC. Translated, it gives CASSDPWGGGYTF.

The genes are TRBV5-1 and TRBJ2-3; D is undetermined. The length of the CDR3 is 13 residues. Germline V lookup: CDR1 SGHRS, CDR2 YFSETQ. Trimming pared 4 bases from V and 4 bases from J, leaving 10 bases between. The CDR3 DNA is TGCGCCAGCAGCAAGGAACGGGCAGATACGCAGTATTTT. Protein: CASSKERADTQYF.

The CDR3 DNA sequence: TGTGCCAGCAGCTTGGGCCAGGGTGGCGGCTACACCTTC. Its protein product is CASSLGQGGGYTF. The V gene is TRBV11-2, the J gene TRBJ1-2; a weak D match, TRBD1 (5 bases). Trimming stripped 3 bases from V and 8 bases from J, with 13 bases between. Germline loops: CDR1 SGHAT, CDR2 FQNNGV. This CDR3 is built from 13 residues. Combining the CDR3 with reference TRBV11-2 and TRBJ1-2 gives the whole variable domain EAGVAQSPRYKIIEKRQSVAFWCNPISGHATLYWYQQILGQGPKLLIQFQNNGVVDDSQLPKDRFSAERLKGVDSTLKIQPAKLEDSAVYLCASSLGQGGGYTFGSGTRLTVV.

V is TRBV19 and J is TRBJ1-5; D remains unclear. The CDR3 loop spans 12 amino acids. Trimming stripped 5 bases from V and 5 bases from J, with 7 bases between. The germline gives CDR1 LNHDA, CDR2 SQIVND (reference sequence). The CDR3 DNA is TGTGCCAGTAGTTCCAGTTATCAGCCCCAGCATTTT. Translating it yields CASSSSYQPQHF.

The chain is built from TRBV6-1 and TRBJ2-7; D may be TRBD2 (5 bases). CDR3 length: 14 residues. The V end was cut by 1 base, the J end by 5 bases, with 12 bases between. The germline CDR1 and CDR2 sequences are MNHNS and SASEGT. CDR3 DNA sequence: TGTGCCAGCAGTGAAGGGGGAGCCCCTCACGAGCAGTACTTC. Its protein is CASSEGGAPHEQYF.

V usage is TRBV5-1 and J usage is TRBJ2-2; 9 bases align to TRBD1. V was clipped by 5 bases and J by 6 bases; unmatched bases: 5. The CDR3 consists of 14 residues. Germline assignment: CDR1 SGHRS and CDR2 YFSETQ. CDR3: CASRRQGGAGELFF. As DNA, the CDR3 is TGCGCCAGCAGAAGACAGGGGGGGGCCGGGGAGCTGTTTTTT. Looking up the rest from reference TRBV5-1 and TRBJ2-2 gives the full variable domain: KAGVTQTPRYLIKTRGQQVTLSCSPISGHRSVSWYQQTPGQGLQFLFEYFSETQRNKGNFPGRFSGRQFSNSRSEMNVSTLELGDSALYLCASRRQGGAGELFFGEGSRLTVL.

This clone was observed a handful of times. The J gene is TRBJ2-7, the V gene TRBV10-2, with TRBD2 matching over 8 bases. V shed 6 bases and J 3 bases; nucleotides not matched to a gene: 13. This CDR3 has 16 residues. The V gene's germline CDR1 is WSHSY and CDR2 SAAADI. CDR3 in amino acids: CASSPNSGAKFYEQYF. CDR3 DNA: TGCGCCAGCAGCCCTAATAGCGGGGCCAAATTCTACGAGCAGTACTTC.

The chain joins TRBV19 to TRBJ2-7, with 9 bases aligning to TRBD1. The J segment lost 4 bases and the V segment lost 4 bases, leaving 5 bases of the junction unmatched. This CDR3 comprises 14 residues. The germline gives CDR1 LNHDA, CDR2 SQIVND (reference sequence). This chain's CDR3 is CASSRTGGVYEQYF. As DNA, the CDR3 is TGTGCCAGTAGTAGAACAGGGGGCGTTTACGAGCAGTACTTC.